This T cell receptor (beta chain) appears in the sequencing data of a study of cytomegalovirus exposure and HLA in healthy donors. Using immunoSEQ multiplex PCR, the repertoire was profiled, and TCRdb retains in-frame clones only, with some absent. This sample has tens of thousands of clones, with 85% to 95% found just once. CDR1 and CDR2 (germline): MGHRA, YSYEKL. With V trimmed by 1 base and J by 0 bases, 2 bases remained unmatched. The CDR3 is made up of 15 amino acids. The rearrangement links TRBV4-1 to TRBJ2-5, with TRBD2 matching over 7 bases. The sample consisted of PBMCs. This receptor was obtained from a young man in good health and CMV-seronegative. The CDR3 sequence: CASSQGLADQETQYF. For the CDR3, the DNA is TGCGCCAGCAGCCAAGGCCTAGCGGACCAAGAGACCCAGTACTTC.